This T cell receptor (beta chain) was identified during a study of OX40 agonist ivuxolimab in advanced cancers. Whole-study results and caveats: Circulating CD4+ and CD8+ T cells showed clonal expansion by week 6 at 0.1 to 3.0 mg/kg.

CDR1 and CDR2 (germline): MNHEY, SVGAGI. CDR3 length equals 14 residues. Trimming removed 6 bases from V and 5 bases from J, with 17 bases in between. The assay was immunoSEQ multiplex PCR, and TCRdb's table has in-frame clones only and misses some. The data contain about 77,000 clones, 65% to 90% of them seen just once; the ten biggest clones take up more than 0.6%. A word on this clone: Its antigen is currently unknown.

The chain uses TRBV6-5 and TRBJ2-7; D ambiguous. The sequence came from an adult with an advanced solid tumor such as melanoma, head and neck, liver or kidney cancer. The sample in question was CD4+ or CD8+ T cells sorted from blood, obtained in a trial of the OX40 agonist ivuxolimab. CDR3 residues: CASSPDTARNEQYF. The CDR3 DNA sequence: TGTGCCAGCAGCCCAGATACGGCGCGGAACGAGCAGTACTTC.